A single sample is the source of the 19 T cell receptor beta chains below, sequenced in a study of tumor and adjacent non-tumor tissue in lung cancer. RNA was extracted from bulk tissue without any cell sorting. This non-tumor lung sample came from over 3 cm beyond the tumor edge. A modified ARM-PCR protocol with three rounds of nested PCR amplified TCRbeta. TCRdb processed the multiplex PCR reads anew with MiXCR; each CDR3 protein has one entry. The table lists approximately 82,000 distinct CDR3 sequences, just over 75% of them singletons. Input material: distant non-tumor lung tissue. The receptor set was obtained from a man between 65 and 85 years old with non-small cell lung cancer.

Note on this clonotype: Possible read error: a much larger clone is one base away. This chain uses TRBV12-3 or TRBV12-4 with TRBJ2-2; 9 positions match TRBD1. This CDR3 has 16 amino acids. The CDR3 DNA sequence: TGTGCCAGCAACCCGGGACAGGGCTATAGCACCGGGGACCTGTTTTTT. Protein: CASNPGQGYSTGDLFF.

This chain uses TRBV6-5 with TRBJ1-1, with 8 bases aligning to TRBD1. CDR1 is MNHEY and CDR2 is SVGAGI in the germline V gene. This CDR3 contains 12 residues. CDR3 in DNA: TGTGGCATGACAGGGGCCCATACTGAAGCTTTCTTT. This encodes CGMTGAHTEAFF.

About this clonotype itself: The junction does not match germline at one end; this may be a read error. The chain carries TRBV29-1 and TRBJ1-4; maybe TRBD1 (5 bases). The length of the CDR3 is 13 residues. CDR1 is SQVTM, CDR2 ANQGSEA, per germline. The CDR3 coding sequence is TGCAGCGTGGTGACAGAGTCTAATGAAAAACTGTGTTTT. Its protein product is CSVVTESNEKLCF.

This clonotype was seen a few times. A read error is possible here, since a much larger clone lies one base away. DNA for the CDR3: TGTGCCAGCAGCTTCAATGTCGGGACTAGCGGGGCAGATACGCAGTATTTT. It yields the protein CASSFNVGTSGADTQYF. The chain joins TRBV5-4 to TRBJ2-3; 13 bases match TRBD2. V lost 2 bases to trimming and J lost 4 bases; unmatched junction nucleotides: 7. This CDR3 is built from 17 residues. Germline assignment: CDR1 SGHNT and CDR2 YYREEE (reference sequence).

This clonotype was recorded a few times. The chain links TRBV28 to TRBJ1-5, with D unresolved. The CDR3 covers 14 residues. Looked up from germline, CDR1 is MDHEN and CDR2 is SYDVKM. V was cut by 5 bases and J by 4 bases, with 12 bases left in between. The CDR3 here is CASSPHSVNQPQHF. The CDR3 nucleotides are TGTGCCAGCAGTCCCCATTCGGTAAATCAGCCCCAGCATTTT.

The chain recombines TRBV28 with TRBJ2-3; 8 positions agree with TRBD2. Trimming took 3 bases from V and 4 from J; bases not matched to a gene: 9. Germline V gene data show CDR1 as MDHEN and CDR2 as SYDVKM. The CDR3 has 16 residues. The DNA of the CDR3 is TGTGCCAGCAGTTTCTCAAGCGGGAGAGGATCAGATACGCAGTATTTT. It yields the protein CASSFSSGRGSDTQYF.

Comments on this clonotype: Relative to the germline gene, one junction end is altered; a read error may explain this. The rearrangement uses TRBV11-2 and TRBJ2-7; D unclear. This CDR3 comprises 12 residues. Germline V gives CDR1 SGHAT, CDR2 FQNNGV. The CDR3 DNA reads as TGTCCCAGCAGCTTAACTCTTTACGAGCAGTATTTC. Encoded protein: CPSSLTLYEQYF.

As regards this clonotype: Relative to the germline gene, one junction end is altered; a read error may explain this. This chain uses TRBV11-2 with TRBJ2-7; 7 bases map to TRBD1. Germline values: CDR1 SGHAT, CDR2 FQNNGV. The CDR3 consists of 17 residues. Here the CDR3 DNA reads TGTGCCAGCAGTTGGAAGGGGGCGAACAAGACTACCTACGATCAGTACTTC. Encoded protein: CASSWKGANKTTYDQYF. Full variable domain (remainder filled in from reference TRBV11-2 and TRBJ2-7): EAGVAQSPRYKIIEKRQSVAFWCNPISGHATLYWYQQILGQGPKLLIQFQNNGVVDDSQLPKDRFSAERLKGVDSTLKIQPAKLEDSAVYLCASSWKGANKTTYDQYFGPGTRLTVT.

The CDR3 DNA reads TGTGCCAGCAACAGCCAAGAACTGGAAACCCAGTACTTC. Amino acid sequence: CASNSQELETQYF. The chain recombines TRBV6-1 with TRBJ2-5; no definite D call. CDR3 size: 13 residues. The V and J ends lost 7 bases and 8 bases respectively, with 17 bases between them. Germline assignment: CDR1 MNHNS and CDR2 SASEGT.

The chain uses TRBV5-4 and TRBJ1-5; D is possibly TRBD1 (5 bases). The V and J ends lost 8 bases and 2 bases respectively, with 14 bases between them. The germline CDR1 and CDR2 sequences are SGHNT and YYREEE (reference sequence). CDR3 size: 14 residues. This CDR3 reads CASNVQGRNQPQHF. Written as DNA, the CDR3 is TGTGCCAGTAACGTGCAGGGCCGCAATCAGCCCCAGCATTTT.

A remark on this clonotype: At one end, the junction sequence differs from germline, possibly due to a read error. Here the CDR3 reads CTSARAGAGQPQHF. In DNA form, the CDR3 reads TGTACCAGCGCCAGGGCGGGGGCGGGGCAGCCCCAGCATTTT. V and J are TRBV6-2 or TRBV6-3 and TRBJ1-5, with a weak D call TRBD1 (6 bases). The CDR3 loop spans 14 amino acids. The germline gives CDR1 MNHEY, CDR2 SVGEGT.

About this clonotype: The junction departs from germline at one end; a sequencing error may be responsible. The chain recombines TRBV12-3 or TRBV12-4 with TRBJ1-5, with 10 bases identical to TRBD1. The CDR3 runs 15 residues. The CDR3 loop is CASSLGTGDNRPQHF. DNA of the CDR3: TGCGCCAGCAGTTTAGGGACAGGGGACAATCGGCCCCAGCATTTT.

This chain joins TRBV28 and TRBJ2-1; D is perhaps TRBD2 (6 bases). V lost 3 bases and J lost 2, with 17 bases in between. The CDR3 covers 17 residues. CDR1 is MDHEN, CDR2 SYDVKM, per germline. The CDR3 protein is CASSFPGIGGTYNEQFF. In nucleotides, the CDR3 is TGTGCCAGCAGTTTCCCTGGAATTGGCGGGACCTACAATGAGCAGTTCTTC.

This clonotype appeared once. One end of the junction varies from germline; a read error may be responsible. The rearrangement uses TRBV6-1 and TRBJ2-5; the D call may be TRBD1 or TRBD2 (5 bases each). Germline V gene sequence: CDR1 MNHNS, CDR2 SASEGT. This CDR3 is 13 amino acids long. DNA for the CDR3: TGTGCCAGCAGTGAGACAGAGAGGGAGACCCAGTATTTC. Its protein product is CASSETERETQYF.

This clonotype occurred a few times. The CDR3 carries no conserved terminal phenylalanine or tryptophan, so it likely arises from a read error. The chain couples TRBV11-2 to TRBJ2-3, with D perhaps given as TRBD1 or TRBD2 (6 bases each). CDR3 size: 14 residues. Trimming shortened V by 2 bases and J by 4 bases, and 10 bases separated the two germline ends. From germline, CDR1 is SGHAT and CDR2 FQNNGV. CDR3 DNA sequence: TGTGCCAGCAGCTTATGGGGGGCTTCAGATACGCAGTATATT. Translation gives CASSLWGASDTQYI.

To note about this clonotype: Compared with germline, one end of the junction differs, possibly owing to a read error. This sequence joins TRBV4-1 and TRBJ2-7; D perhaps matches TRBD2 (7 bases). The CDR3 runs to 16 residues. CDR1 is MGHRA and CDR2 is YSYEKL in the germline V gene. Here the CDR3 reads CTSSRTLARGGDEQYF. DNA of the CDR3: TGCACCAGCAGCCGGACACTCGCGCGAGGGGGGGACGAGCAGTACTTC.

A word on this clonotype: At one end, the junction sequence differs from germline, possibly due to a read error. This sequence joins TRBV12-3 or TRBV12-4 and TRBJ1-1; D is ambiguous. CDR3 length: 11 amino acids. CDR3 sequence reads: CASSKHTEDLF. CDR3 nucleotide sequence: TGTGCCAGTTCAAAGCATACTGAAGATCTCTTT.

This clonotype has just one count. One end of the junction varies from germline; a read error may be responsible. The chain couples TRBV12-3 or TRBV12-4 to TRBJ1-2; 7 nucleotides align to TRBD1. CDR3 length equals 14 residues. The CDR3 sequence: CASSVTGEGNGYTF. CDR3 in DNA: TGTGCCAGCAGTGTTACAGGGGAAGGCAATGGCTACACGTTC.

Notes on this clonotype: The junction does not match germline at one end; this may be a read error. The chain is built from TRBV4-2 and TRBJ2-5; perhaps TRBD2 as D (6 bases). The length of the CDR3 is 16 residues. Germline V gene sequence: CDR1 LGHNA, CDR2 YNFKEQ. The CDR3 region is CANSSRGSGNEETQYF. The CDR3 coding sequence is TGTGCCAACAGCAGCCGAGGTAGCGGTAATGAGGAGACCCAGTACTTC.